One sample yielded the 15 T cell receptor beta chains listed below, sequenced in a study of blood T cell repertoires in COVID-19. Sequencing was performed with immunoSEQ multiplex PCR; in TCRdb, only in-frame clones are kept and a portion is missing. The sample yields about 410,000 clones, about nine tenths seen once. Sequencing was performed on peripheral blood. These receptors originate from a woman aged 40 to 50 with COVID-19, enrolled during active disease.

CDR3 DNA sequence: TGCGCCAGCAGCCAACAGCTAGCGGGAGACACCGGGGAGCTGTTTTTT. Translating gives CASSQQLAGDTGELFF. V usage is TRBV5-1 and J usage is TRBJ2-2; TRBD2 agrees at 10 bases. Trimming took 4 bases from V and 3 from J; bases not matched to a gene: 6. From germline, CDR1 is SGHRS and CDR2 YFSETQ. The CDR3 length is 16 residues.

The V call is TRBV4-2, the J call TRBJ1-2; maybe TRBD1 (5 bases). The CDR3 loop spans 13 amino acids. Germline CDR1 LGHNA, CDR2 YNFKEQ. V was pared by 0 bases and J by 6 bases, with 8 bases between. The CDR3 is CASSQDGGDGYTF. CDR3 DNA sequence: TGTGCCAGCAGCCAAGATGGAGGGGATGGCTACACCTTC.

J is TRBJ2-7 and V is TRBV19; the match to TRBD1 covers 8 bases. After removal of 5 bases from V and 5 bases from J, the junction contained 11 bases not matched to a gene. The germline V gene has CDR1 LNHDA and CDR2 SQIVND (reference sequence). This CDR3 is 15 amino acids long. The CDR3 region has the DNA TGTGCCAGTAGTCCCCGGACAGGGCGTCCCGACGAGCAGTACTTC. Translation: CASSPRTGRPDEQYF.

The genes are TRBV7-6 and TRBJ1-2; D unclear. This CDR3 has 15 amino acids. V lost 1 base, J lost 8 bases, and 17 bases lay in between. Germline CDR1 is SGHVS and CDR2 is FNYEAQ. CDR3 coding DNA: TGTGCCAGCAGCTTAGGACGGGGTCCCGACCGGGGCTACACCTTC. Translated, it gives CASSLGRGPDRGYTF.

V is TRBV3-1 (or the pseudogene TRBV3-2) and J is TRBJ1-6, with D uncertain. The CDR3 has 15 residues. Between the trimmed V and J ends, which lost 0 bases and 13 bases, there was a span of 16 bases. CDR1 and CDR2 from the germline V gene are LGHDT and YNNKEL (reference sequence). CDR3 sequence: CASSQEWQSGTPLHF. Here the CDR3 DNA reads TGTGCCAGCAGCCAAGAATGGCAGTCGGGAACGCCCCTCCACTTT.

The V call is TRBV27, the J call TRBJ2-7; TRBD1 matches at 11 bases. After removal of 3 bases from V and 4 bases from J, the junction contained 8 bases not matched to a gene. This CDR3 has 16 amino acids. The V gene's germline CDR1 is MNHEY and CDR2 SMNVEV (reference sequence). As DNA, the CDR3 is TGTGCCAGCAGTTTCACGGCGGGGGACAGGGGGTACGAGCAGTACTTC. It yields the protein CASSFTAGDRGYEQYF.

The V gene is TRBV19, the J gene TRBJ2-3; 11 bases map to TRBD2. Germline-derived CDR1 and CDR2 are LNHDA and SQIVND (reference sequence). This CDR3 has 17 residues. The trim removed 5 bases at V and 6 bases at J, leaving 13 bases unmatched. The CDR3: CASSPGLAELRSDTQYF. The CDR3 bases are TGTGCCAGTAGTCCGGGACTAGCGGAACTCCGGAGTGATACGCAGTATTTT. Full variable domain (outside the CDR3, taken from reference TRBV19 and TRBJ2-3): DGGITQSPKYLFRKEGQNVTLSCEQNLNHDAMYWYRQDPGQGLRLIYYSQIVNDFQKGDIAEGYSVSREKKESFPLTVTSAQKNPTAFYLCASSPGLAELRSDTQYFGPGTRLTVL.

This chain joins TRBV7-9 and TRBJ2-7; perhaps TRBD1 as D (6 bases). Germline CDR1 SEHNR, CDR2 FQNEAQ (reference sequence). CDR3 size: 14 residues. V shed 5 bases and J shed 2 bases, with 13 bases lying between them. CDR3 sequence: CASSPRGGTYEQYF. The CDR3 nucleotides read TGTGCCAGCAGCCCCAGGGGTGGAACCTACGAGCAGTACTTC.

The chain recombines TRBV25-1 with TRBJ2-7; TRBD1 agrees at 7 bases. The V gene end was trimmed by 6 bases and the J gene end by 3 bases; junction bases not matched to a gene: 11. The CDR3 sequence is 15 residues long. From germline, CDR1 is MGHDK and CDR2 SYGVNS. CDR3: CASREDLTGHYEQYF. CDR3 in DNA: TGTGCCAGCAGGGAGGACCTGACAGGGCACTACGAGCAGTACTTC.

The rearrangement joins TRBV7-9 to TRBJ2-1; 10 nucleotides match TRBD2. The V and J ends lost 3 bases and 6 bases, in that order; junction bases with no gene match: 17. Germline V gene sequence: CDR1 SEHNR, CDR2 FQNEAQ (reference sequence). This CDR3 is built from 19 residues. The CDR3 DNA is TGTGCCAGCAGCTTCAATAGGGTAGCGGGGGGACAGAAACTCAATGAGCAGTTCTTC. Its protein is CASSFNRVAGGQKLNEQFF. Full variable domain (rest looked up from reference TRBV7-9 and TRBJ2-1): DTGVSQNPRHKITKRGQNVTFRCDPISEHNRLYWYRQTLGQGPEFLTYFQNEAQLEKSRLLSDRFSAERPKGSFSTLEIQRTEQGDSAMYLCASSFNRVAGGQKLNEQFFGPGTRLTVL.

This chain's CDR3 is CASSFRGNGNTIYF. DNA of the CDR3: TGTGCCAGCAGTTTTAGAGGGAATGGAAACACCATATATTTT. V gene TRBV28 combines with J gene TRBJ1-3; no reliable D call. V was trimmed by 3 bases and J by 3 bases, leaving 9 bases between them. The CDR3 contains 14 residues. Germline CDR1 MDHEN, CDR2 SYDVKM.

This chain links TRBV28 with TRBJ2-1, with D maybe TRBD2 (6 bases). Deletions cut 2 bases from V and 0 bases from J, with 11 bases between. The germline V gene has CDR1 MDHEN and CDR2 SYDVKM. This CDR3 is built from 16 residues. The CDR3 coding sequence is TGTGCCAGCAGTTTAGGAGGGGTTAGCTCCTACAATGAGCAGTTCTTC. Amino acids: CASSLGGVSSYNEQFF.

The genes are TRBV5-1 and TRBJ1-2; no clear D gene. Trimming left V 4 bases short and J 8 bases short, with 12 bases between. The CDR3 extends over 12 amino acids. Germline lookup yields CDR1 SGHRS and CDR2 YFSETQ. The CDR3 protein is CASSPNTGGYTF. In DNA form, the CDR3 reads TGCGCCAGCAGCCCCAATACGGGAGGCTACACCTTC.

The chain links TRBV7-3 to TRBJ1-6; maybe TRBD1 (5 bases). From germline, CDR1 is SGHTA and CDR2 FQGTGA. This CDR3 is built from 14 residues. Between the trimmed V and J ends, which lost 3 bases and 4 bases, there was a span of 7 bases. Here the CDR3 reads CASSFKGYNSPLHF. Here the CDR3 DNA reads TGTGCCAGCAGCTTCAAGGGGTATAATTCACCCCTCCACTTT.

J is TRBJ1-2 and V is TRBV7-8, with a possible D match to TRBD1 (5 bases). The length of the CDR3 is 14 residues. Per germline, CDR1 SGHVS and CDR2 FQNEAQ. The V end lost 5 bases, the J end lost 5 bases, and 15 bases lay between the germline ends. The chain's CDR3 is CASSLGHSNYGYTF. DNA of the CDR3: TGTGCCAGCAGCCTCGGACATTCCAATTATGGCTACACCTTC.